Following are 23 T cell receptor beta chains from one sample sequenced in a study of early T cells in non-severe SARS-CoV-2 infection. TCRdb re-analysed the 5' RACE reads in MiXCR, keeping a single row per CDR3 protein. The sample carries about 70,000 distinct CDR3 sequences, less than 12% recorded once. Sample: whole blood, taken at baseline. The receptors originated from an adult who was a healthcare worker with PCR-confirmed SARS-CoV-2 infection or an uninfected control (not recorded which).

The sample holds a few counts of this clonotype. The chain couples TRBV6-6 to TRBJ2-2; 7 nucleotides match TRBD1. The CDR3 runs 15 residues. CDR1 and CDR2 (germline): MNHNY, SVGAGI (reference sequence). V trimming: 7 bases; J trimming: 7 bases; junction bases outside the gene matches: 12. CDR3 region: CASNIDRATIGELFF. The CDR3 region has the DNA TGTGCCAGCAACATTGACAGGGCTACGATCGGGGAGCTGTTTTTT.

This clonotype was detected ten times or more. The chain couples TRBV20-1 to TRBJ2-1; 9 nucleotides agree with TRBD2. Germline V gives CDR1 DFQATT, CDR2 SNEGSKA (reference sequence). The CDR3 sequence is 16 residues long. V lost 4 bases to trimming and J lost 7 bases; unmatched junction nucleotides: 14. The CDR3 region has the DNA TGCAGTGCTAAACCGATAGCGGGAGAATTTGTAAATGAGCAGTTCTTC. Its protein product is CSAKPIAGEFVNEQFF.

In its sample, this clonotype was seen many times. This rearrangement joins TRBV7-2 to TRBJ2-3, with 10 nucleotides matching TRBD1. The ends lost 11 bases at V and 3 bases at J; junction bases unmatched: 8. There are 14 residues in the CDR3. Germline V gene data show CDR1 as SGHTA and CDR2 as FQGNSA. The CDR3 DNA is TGTGCCGGAGGACAGGGGGGGGAGACAGATACGCAGTATTTT. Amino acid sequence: CAGGQGGETDTQYF.

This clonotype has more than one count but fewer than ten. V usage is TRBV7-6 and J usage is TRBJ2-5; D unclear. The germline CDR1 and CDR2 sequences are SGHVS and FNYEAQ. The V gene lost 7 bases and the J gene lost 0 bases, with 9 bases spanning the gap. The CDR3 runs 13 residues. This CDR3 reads CASTRRNQETQYF. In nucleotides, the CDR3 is TGTGCCAGCACCAGGCGGAACCAAGAGACCCAGTACTTC.

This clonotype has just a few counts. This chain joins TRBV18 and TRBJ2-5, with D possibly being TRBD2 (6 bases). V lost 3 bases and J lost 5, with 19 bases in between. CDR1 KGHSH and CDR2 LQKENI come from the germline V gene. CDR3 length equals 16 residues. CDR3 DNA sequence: TGTGCCAGCTCACCGATACAAGGAGGGAGCGGGGAGACCCAGTACTTC. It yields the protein CASSPIQGGSGETQYF.

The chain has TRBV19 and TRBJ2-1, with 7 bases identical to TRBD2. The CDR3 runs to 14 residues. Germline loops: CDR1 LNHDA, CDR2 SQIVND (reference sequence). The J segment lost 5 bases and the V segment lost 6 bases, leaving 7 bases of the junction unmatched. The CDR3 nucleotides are TGTGCCAGTAGGAGGTTGGGGGGGGACAATGAGCAGTTCTTC. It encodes CASRRLGGDNEQFF.

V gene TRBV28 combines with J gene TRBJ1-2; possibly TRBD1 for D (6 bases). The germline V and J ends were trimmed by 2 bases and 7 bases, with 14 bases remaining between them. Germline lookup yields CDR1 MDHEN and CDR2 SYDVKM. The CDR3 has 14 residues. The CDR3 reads CASSLNYRVSGYTF. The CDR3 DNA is TGTGCCAGCAGTTTAAATTACAGGGTTTCTGGCTACACCTTC.

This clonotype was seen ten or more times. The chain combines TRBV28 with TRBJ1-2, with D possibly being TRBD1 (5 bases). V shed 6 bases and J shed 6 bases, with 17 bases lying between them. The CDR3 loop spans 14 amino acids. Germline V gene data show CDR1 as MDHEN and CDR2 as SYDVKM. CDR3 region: CASSPAGRGDGYTF. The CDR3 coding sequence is TGTGCCAGCAGCCCCGCGGGGCGAGGGGATGGCTACACCTTC.

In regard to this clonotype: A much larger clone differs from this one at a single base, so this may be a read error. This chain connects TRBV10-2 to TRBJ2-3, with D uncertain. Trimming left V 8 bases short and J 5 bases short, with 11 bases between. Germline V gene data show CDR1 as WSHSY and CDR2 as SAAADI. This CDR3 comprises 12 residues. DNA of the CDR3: TGCGCCAGCGCACCCGCGGAAGATACGCAGTATTTT. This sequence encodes CASAPAEDTQYF.

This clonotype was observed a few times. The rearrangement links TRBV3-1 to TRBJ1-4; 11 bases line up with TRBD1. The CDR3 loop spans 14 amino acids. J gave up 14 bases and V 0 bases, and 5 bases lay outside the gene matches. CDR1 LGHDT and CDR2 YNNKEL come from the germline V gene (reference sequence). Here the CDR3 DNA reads TGTGCCAGCAGCCAAGAGGACAGGGGGCTTGGTCTGTTTTTT. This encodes CASSQEDRGLGLFF.

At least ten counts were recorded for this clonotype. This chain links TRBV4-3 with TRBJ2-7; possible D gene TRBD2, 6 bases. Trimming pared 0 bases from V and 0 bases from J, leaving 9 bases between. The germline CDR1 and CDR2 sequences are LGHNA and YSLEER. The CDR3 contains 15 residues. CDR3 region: CASSQDVGSSYEQYF. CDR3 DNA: TGCGCCAGCAGCCAAGATGTCGGGAGCTCCTACGAGCAGTACTTC.

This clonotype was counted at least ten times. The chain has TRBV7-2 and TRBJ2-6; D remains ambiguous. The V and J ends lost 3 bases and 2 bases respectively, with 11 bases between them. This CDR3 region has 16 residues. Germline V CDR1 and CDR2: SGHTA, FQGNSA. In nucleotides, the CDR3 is TGTGCCAGCAGCTTTACTCGTGGGACTGGGGCCAACGTCCTGACTTTC. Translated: CASSFTRGTGANVLTF.

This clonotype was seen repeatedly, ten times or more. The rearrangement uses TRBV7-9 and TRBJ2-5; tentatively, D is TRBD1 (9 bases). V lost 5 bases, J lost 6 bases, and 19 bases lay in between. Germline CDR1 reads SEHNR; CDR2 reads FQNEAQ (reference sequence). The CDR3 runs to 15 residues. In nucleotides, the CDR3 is TGTGCCAGCAGCCTAGGGACAGGGACTAGGAAGACCCAGTACTTC. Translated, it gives CASSLGTGTRKTQYF.

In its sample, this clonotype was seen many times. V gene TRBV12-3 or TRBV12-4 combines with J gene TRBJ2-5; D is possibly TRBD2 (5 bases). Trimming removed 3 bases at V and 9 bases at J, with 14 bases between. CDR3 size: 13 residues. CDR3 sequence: CASSFRTRDAQYF. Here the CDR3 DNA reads TGTGCCAGCAGTTTTAGGACGAGGGATGCCCAGTACTTC.

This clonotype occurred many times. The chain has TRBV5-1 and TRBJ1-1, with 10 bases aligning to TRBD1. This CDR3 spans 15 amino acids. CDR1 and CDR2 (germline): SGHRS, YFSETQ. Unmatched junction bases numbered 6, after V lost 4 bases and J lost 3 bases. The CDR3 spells CASSADRGPDTEAFF. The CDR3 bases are TGCGCCAGCAGCGCCGACAGGGGGCCTGACACTGAAGCTTTCTTT.

Here the CDR3 DNA reads TGTGCCAGCAGCATAAACTACGAGCAGTACTTC. This encodes CASSINYEQYF. V gene TRBV7-9 combines with J gene TRBJ2-7; D gene ambiguous. Germline loops: CDR1 SEHNR, CDR2 FQNEAQ (reference sequence). The ends were cut back, 5 bases at V and 3 bases at J, with 5 bases in the middle. This CDR3 comprises 11 residues.

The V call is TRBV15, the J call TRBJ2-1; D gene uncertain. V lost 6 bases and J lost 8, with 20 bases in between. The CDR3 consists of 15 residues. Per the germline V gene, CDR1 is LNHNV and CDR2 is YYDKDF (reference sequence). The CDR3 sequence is CATRILKGPSDEQFF. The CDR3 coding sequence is TGTGCCACCAGGATCCTGAAGGGTCCCTCGGATGAGCAGTTCTTC.

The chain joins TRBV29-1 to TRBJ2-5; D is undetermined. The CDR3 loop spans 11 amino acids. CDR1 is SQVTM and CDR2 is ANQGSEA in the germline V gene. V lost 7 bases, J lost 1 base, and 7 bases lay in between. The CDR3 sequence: CSASFQETQYF. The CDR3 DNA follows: TGCAGCGCTAGTTTCCAAGAGACCCAGTACTTC.

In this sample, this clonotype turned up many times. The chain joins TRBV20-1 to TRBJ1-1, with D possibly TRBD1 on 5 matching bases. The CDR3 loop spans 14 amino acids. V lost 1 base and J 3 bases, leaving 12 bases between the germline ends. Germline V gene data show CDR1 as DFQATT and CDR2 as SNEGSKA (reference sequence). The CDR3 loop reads CSARVSRAYTEAFF. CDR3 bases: TGCAGTGCTAGAGTCTCCAGGGCCTACACTGAAGCTTTCTTT.

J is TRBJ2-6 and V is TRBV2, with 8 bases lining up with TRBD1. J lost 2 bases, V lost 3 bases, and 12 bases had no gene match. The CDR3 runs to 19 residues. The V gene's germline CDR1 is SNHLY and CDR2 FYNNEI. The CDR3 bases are TGTGCCAGCAGTGACCCTGACGACGGACAGGGCCCTGGGGCCAACGTCCTGACTTTC. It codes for CASSDPDDGQGPGANVLTF.

The CDR3 DNA is TGCAGTGCTAGAGATGGGAGTAGCGGGACTTACGAGCAGTACTTC. It encodes CSARDGSSGTYEQYF. The V call is TRBV20-1, the J call TRBJ2-7; 8 nucleotides align to TRBD2. Germline V gives CDR1 DFQATT, CDR2 SNEGSKA (reference sequence). The CDR3 sequence is 15 residues long. V was clipped by 0 bases and J by 4 bases; unmatched bases: 8.

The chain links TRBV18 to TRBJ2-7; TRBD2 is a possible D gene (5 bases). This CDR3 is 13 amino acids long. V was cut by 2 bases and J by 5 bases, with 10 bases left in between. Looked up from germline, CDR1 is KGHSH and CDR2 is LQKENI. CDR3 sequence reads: CASSPVGVNEQYF. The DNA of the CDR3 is TGTGCCAGCTCACCAGTGGGAGTAAACGAGCAGTACTTC. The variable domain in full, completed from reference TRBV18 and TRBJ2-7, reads NAGVMQNPRHLVRRRGQEARLRCSPMKGHSHVYWYRQLPEEGLKFMVYLQKENIIDESGMPKERFSAEFPKEGPSILRIQQVVRGDSAAYFCASSPVGVNEQYFGPGTRLTVT.

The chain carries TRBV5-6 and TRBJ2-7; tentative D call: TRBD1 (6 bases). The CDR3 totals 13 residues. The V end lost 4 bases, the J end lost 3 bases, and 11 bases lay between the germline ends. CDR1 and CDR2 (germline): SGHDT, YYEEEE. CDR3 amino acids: CASSPGAGYEQYF. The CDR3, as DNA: TGTGCCAGCAGCCCAGGGGCGGGCTACGAGCAGTACTTC.